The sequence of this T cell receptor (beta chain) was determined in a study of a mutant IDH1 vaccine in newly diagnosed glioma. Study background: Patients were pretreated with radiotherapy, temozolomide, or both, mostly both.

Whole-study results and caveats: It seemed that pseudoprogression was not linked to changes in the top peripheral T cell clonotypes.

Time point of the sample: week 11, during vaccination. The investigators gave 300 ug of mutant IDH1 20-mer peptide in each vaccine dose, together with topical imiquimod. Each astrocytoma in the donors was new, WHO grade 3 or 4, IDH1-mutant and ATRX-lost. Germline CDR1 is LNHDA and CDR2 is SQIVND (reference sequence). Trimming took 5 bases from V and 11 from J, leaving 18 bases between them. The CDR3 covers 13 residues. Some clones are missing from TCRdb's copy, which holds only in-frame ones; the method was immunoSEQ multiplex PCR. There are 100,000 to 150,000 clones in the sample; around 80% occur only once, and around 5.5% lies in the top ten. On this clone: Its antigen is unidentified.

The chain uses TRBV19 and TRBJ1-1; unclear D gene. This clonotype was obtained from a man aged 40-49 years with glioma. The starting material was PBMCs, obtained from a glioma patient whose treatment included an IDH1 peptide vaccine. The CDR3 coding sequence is TGTGCCAGTAGTGGAGGGCCGAAAGAACCGGCTTTCTTT. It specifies CASSGGPKEPAFF.